The 8 T cell receptor beta chains below come from one sample, sequenced in a study of T cell repertoires in ileal Crohn's disease. The method was immunoSEQ multiplex PCR; TCRdb's version includes in-frame clones alone and lacks a portion of them. The sample lists approximately 2,000 clones; about 81% were seen once. Material for sequencing was ileal tissue. Every receptor here comes from an adult with Crohn's disease.

The V and J genes are TRBV5-4 and TRBJ1-4, with D unclear. Trimming left V 4 bases short and J 2 bases short, with 3 bases between. CDR3 length: 12 amino acids. CDR1 is SGHNT and CDR2 is YYREEE in the germline V gene (reference sequence). The CDR3 reads CASSRTNEKLFF. The CDR3 DNA reads as TGTGCCAGCAGCCGGACTAATGAAAAACTGTTTTTT.

The CDR3 loop reads CASSVEASGVEQFF. The CDR3, as DNA: TGTGCCAGCAGCGTAGAAGCTAGCGGGGTTGAGCAGTTCTTC. The chain couples TRBV9 to TRBJ2-1, with 9 nucleotides matching TRBD2. The trim removed 0 bases at V and 9 bases at J, leaving 4 bases unmatched. CDR1 SGDLS and CDR2 YYNGEE come from the germline V gene. The CDR3 spans 14 residues.

The V gene is TRBV7-2, the J gene TRBJ1-4; TRBD1 agrees at 7 bases. From germline, CDR1 is SGHTA and CDR2 FQGNSA. CDR3 length equals 14 residues. J was trimmed by 3 bases and V by 5 bases; bases with no gene match: 3. The CDR3, as DNA: TGTGCCAGCAGCAGGGACAGCTCTAATGAAAAACTGTTTTTT. Protein product: CASSRDSSNEKLFF.

The chain is built from TRBV6-5 and TRBJ2-7; TRBD2 agrees at 8 bases. V dropped 5 bases and J dropped 4; count of bases not matched to a gene: 7. The CDR3 extends over 14 amino acids. The V gene's germline CDR1 is MNHEY and CDR2 SVGAGI. This CDR3 is CASSGTRGIYEQYF. The CDR3 DNA is TGTGCCAGCAGTGGGACTAGGGGAATTTACGAGCAGTACTTC.

The rearrangement uses TRBV9 and TRBJ2-5; a weak D match, TRBD2 (6 bases). The CDR3 runs 15 residues. The germline CDR1 and CDR2 sequences are SGDLS and YYNGEE. Trimming cost V 0 bases and J 1 base, with 10 bases left between them. For the CDR3, the DNA is TGTGCCAGCAGCGTAGCCAACGGGGGCCAAGAGACCCAGTACTTC. This sequence encodes CASSVANGGQETQYF.

The chain carries TRBV11-2 and TRBJ2-3; 7 bases are a match to TRBD2. With V trimmed by 5 bases and J by 6 bases, 11 bases remained unmatched. The germline V gene has CDR1 SGHAT and CDR2 FQNNGV. CDR3 length: 15 amino acids. The CDR3 loop reads CASSTSLAVSDTQYF. The CDR3 bases are TGTGCCAGCAGCACCAGCCTAGCGGTTTCGGATACGCAGTATTTT.

This clone has only a few counts. The chain links TRBV5-1 to TRBJ1-4; weak D call: TRBD1 (6 bases). From germline, CDR1 is SGHRS and CDR2 YFSETQ. V was trimmed by 1 base and J by 5 bases, leaving 9 bases between them. The CDR3 has 14 residues. In DNA form, the CDR3 reads TGCGCCAGCAGCTTGACAGGGTTAAATGAAAAACTGTTTTTT. It translates to CASSLTGLNEKLFF.

This chain connects TRBV5-8 to TRBJ2-1; maybe TRBD1 (5 bases). V was trimmed by 0 bases and J by 4 bases, leaving 11 bases between them. Germline V CDR1 and CDR2: SGHTS, YDEGEE. The length of the CDR3 is 15 residues. CDR3 loop: CASSLGRQFYNEQFF. The CDR3 nucleotides are TGTGCCAGCAGCTTGGGTAGACAGTTTTACAATGAGCAGTTCTTC.